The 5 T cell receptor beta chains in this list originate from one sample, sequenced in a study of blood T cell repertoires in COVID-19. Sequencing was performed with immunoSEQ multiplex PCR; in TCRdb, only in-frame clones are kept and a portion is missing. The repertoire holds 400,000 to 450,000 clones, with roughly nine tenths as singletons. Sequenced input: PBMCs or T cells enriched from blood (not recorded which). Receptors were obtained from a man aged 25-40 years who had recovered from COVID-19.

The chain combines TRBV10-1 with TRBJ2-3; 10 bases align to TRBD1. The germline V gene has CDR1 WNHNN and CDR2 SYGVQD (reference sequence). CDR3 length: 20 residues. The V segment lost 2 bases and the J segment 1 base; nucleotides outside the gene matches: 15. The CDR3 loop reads CASSEPSLPGTGDGTDTQYF. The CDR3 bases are TGCGCCAGCAGTGAGCCCTCATTGCCCGGGACAGGGGACGGCACAGATACGCAGTATTTT.

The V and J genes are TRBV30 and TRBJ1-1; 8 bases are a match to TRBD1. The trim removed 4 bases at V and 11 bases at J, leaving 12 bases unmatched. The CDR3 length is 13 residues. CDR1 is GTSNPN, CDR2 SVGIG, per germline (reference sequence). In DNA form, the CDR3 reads TGTGCCTGGATTAGTAATCAGGGGGCAAGGGCTTTCTTT. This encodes CAWISNQGARAFF.

The DNA for the CDR3 is TGTGCCAGCAGCGTAAGCCCAATAATCTCCTACAATGAGCAGTTCTTC. Its translation is CASSVSPIISYNEQFF. The chain has TRBV9 and TRBJ2-1, with unresolved D. In germline, CDR1 is SGDLS, CDR2 YYNGEE. Trimming took 1 base from V and 0 from J, leaving 11 bases between them. The CDR3 extends over 16 amino acids.

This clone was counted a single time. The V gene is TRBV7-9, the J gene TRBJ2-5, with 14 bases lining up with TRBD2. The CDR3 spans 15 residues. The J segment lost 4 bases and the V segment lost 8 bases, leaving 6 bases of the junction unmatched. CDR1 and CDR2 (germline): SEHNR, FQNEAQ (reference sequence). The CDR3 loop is CASRGLAGVRETQYF. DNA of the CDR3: TGTGCCAGCCGGGGACTAGCGGGAGTTAGAGAGACCCAGTACTTC.

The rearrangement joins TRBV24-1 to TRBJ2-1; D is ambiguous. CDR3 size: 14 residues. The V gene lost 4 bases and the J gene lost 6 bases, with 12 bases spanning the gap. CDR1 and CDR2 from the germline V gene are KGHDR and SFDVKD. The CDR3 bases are TGTGCCACCAGTGAACGACATAATCCCAATGAGCAGTTCTTC. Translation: CATSERHNPNEQFF.